The rows below give T cell receptor beta chains drawn from one sample of a study of T cells after yellow fever vaccination. TCRdb recomputed calls from the 5' RACE reads with MiXCR, one row per CDR3 protein. The table includes 99,000 or so distinct CDR3 sequences, less than 6% detected once. Sequencing was performed on CD8+ T cells sorted from PBMCs, taken 10 days after the yellow fever booster vaccination. The origin of the receptors is a man between 18 and 29 years old who received the YFV17D yellow fever vaccine. Each CDR3 is given with its conserved first and last residue. Each record gives: clone size, V gene, J gene, D gene, CDR3 DNA, CDR3 protein. A D gene is named only where the DNA matches it firmly. Clone size is stated in some rows and not others, as once, few, many or a class when expanded.

many,TRBV7-2,TRBJ2-4,.,TGTGCCAGCAGCTTAAGGACCGGGGTCCCCAAAAACATTCAGTACTTC,CASSLRTGVPKNIQYF
.,TRBV5-1,TRBJ2-1,.,TGCGCCAGCAGCCAGAGGACGCCGTCGATTGAGCAGTTCTTC,CASSQRTPSIEQFF
few,TRBV14,TRBJ2-5,.,TGTGCCAGCAGCCAAGAGGGCTCGTTCCAAGAGACCCAGTACTTC,CASSQEGSFQETQYF
few,TRBV3-1,TRBJ1-1,.,TGTGCCAGCAGCCAAACCGCGAGTAGGTCTGAAGCTTTCTTT,CASSQTASRSEAFF
many,TRBV5-1,TRBJ2-1,.,TGCGCCAGCAGCTTTTGGGGATTAAATGAGCAGTTCTTC,CASSFWGLNEQFF
.,TRBV7-6,TRBJ2-2,TRBD1,TGTGCCATCCAAAATACAGGGGGCCCCGGGGAGCTGTTTTTT,CAIQNTGGPGELFF
.,TRBV29-1,TRBJ2-2,.,TGCAGCGCCGAGGAGGCTATTAGGGGGGACACCGGGGAGCTGTTTTTT,CSAEEAIRGDTGELFF
.,TRBV4-3,TRBJ1-1,TRBD1,TGCGCCAGCAGCCTATCAAGTGGGACAGGCGACACTGAAGCTTTCTTT,CASSLSSGTGDTEAFF
few,TRBV10-3,TRBJ2-3,TRBD2,TGTGCCATCAGTCAAGAAACTAGCGGGGCGTCCCCTGTAACAGATACGCAGTATTTT,CAISQETSGASPVTDTQYF
.,TRBV6-2/TRBV6-3,TRBJ2-4,.,TGTGCCAGCAGTTACTACAGGGAGGACAAAAACATTCAGTACTTC,CASSYYREDKNIQYF
many,TRBV11-2,TRBJ1-1,.,TGTGCCAGCAGCCGCCCCGAGGGCATTGGTTGGACTGAAGCTTTCTTT,CASSRPEGIGWTEAFF
few,TRBV7-6,TRBJ2-1,TRBD1,TGTGCCAGCAGCTGGACAGGGGGCCTTAGCTCCTACAATGAGCAGTTCTTC,CASSWTGGLSSYNEQFF
.,TRBV4-1,TRBJ1-5,.,TGCGCCAGCAGCCAAGAGGCAGGCAATCAGCCCCAGCATTTT,CASSQEAGNQPQHF
many,TRBV9,TRBJ2-1,.,TGTGCCAGCAGCCCACCCATAAGTAGCTCCTACAATGAGCAGTTCTTC,CASSPPISSSYNEQFF
.,TRBV19,TRBJ1-3,.,TGTGCCAGTTCGAGTCACTCTGGAAACACCATATATTTT,CASSSHSGNTIYF
.,TRBV7-8,TRBJ2-5,.,TGTGCCAGCAGCACCCGGGACATACCCGTTCAACAAGAGACCCAGTACTTC,CASSTRDIPVQQETQYF
few,TRBV19,TRBJ2-1,.,TGTGCCAGTAGTATGGGGACAAACTACAATGAGCAGTTCTTC,CASSMGTNYNEQFF
many,TRBV5-6,TRBJ2-3,.,TGTGCCAGCAGCAACGAGCGGCGGGTGAACGGGGATACGCAGTATTTT,CASSNERRVNGDTQYF
few,TRBV2,TRBJ2-3,TRBD2,TGTGCCAGCTGCCTAGCGGGTACCCCCTGCGATACGCAGTATTTT,CASCLAGTPCDTQYF
few,TRBV2,TRBJ2-5,TRBD2,TGTGCCAGCAGTGTCGACGGGGGGGCTCAAGAGACCCAGTACTTC,CASSVDGGAQETQYF
few,TRBV7-9,TRBJ1-5,.,TGTGCCAGCAGCGCACAAAACGGCTACAGCCAGCCCCAGCATTTT,CASSAQNGYSQPQHF
.,TRBV27,TRBJ2-2,.,TGTGCCAGCAGTTCCTCGAAAGCCACCGGGGAGCTGTTTTTT,CASSSSKATGELFF
many,TRBV20-1,TRBJ1-1,.,TGCAGTGCGAGACACAGGGAGACCCTGGAAGCTTTCTTT,CSARHRETLEAFF
.,TRBV7-8,TRBJ2-4,TRBD1,TGTGCCAGCAGCCGGCTACAGGGGGCGCGGGACATTCAGTACTTC,CASSRLQGARDIQYF
.,TRBV19,TRBJ1-2,.,TGTGCCAGTAGTATAAGGAGACAGCTTGACTACACCTTC,CASSIRRQLDYTF
few,TRBV7-8,TRBJ2-4,TRBD1,TGTGCCAGCAGCTTATCCCCGACAGGGGCCAAAAACATTCAGTACTTC,CASSLSPTGAKNIQYF
many,TRBV6-6,TRBJ2-3,.,TGTGCCAGCACCCCGGGCCGTTCGGCGCAGTATTTT,CASTPGRSAQYF